This T cell receptor (beta chain) was captured in a study of blood T cell repertoires in COVID-19. The CDR3 totals 16 residues. CDR1 is SGHVS, CDR2 FQNEAQ, per germline. The V segment lost 4 bases and the J segment 4 bases; nucleotides outside the gene matches: 9. This clone has more than one count but fewer than ten. The table came from immunoSEQ multiplex PCR; TCRdb's copy has only in-frame clones and leaves some out. The sample carries almost 85,000 clones, roughly 91% recorded once. The TCR originated in a woman aged 45-60 years with acute COVID-19. V usage is TRBV7-8 and J usage is TRBJ1-1, with 10 bases that match TRBD1. Input material: PBMCs or T cells enriched from blood (not recorded which). The CDR3 DNA reads TGTGCCAGCAGCTCGACAGGGACAGGGGAGAGCACTGAAGCTTTCTTT. Protein product: CASSSTGTGESTEAFF.